This T cell receptor (beta chain) stems from a study of T cell repertoires in cytomegalovirus infection. Trimming pared 1 base from V and 14 bases from J, leaving 17 bases between. The CDR3 sequence is 13 residues long. In germline, CDR1 is SGHRS, CDR2 YFSETQ. General study points: Dominating the ex vivo response were HLA-C-restricted CMV-specific TCR beta clonotypes. The cumulative frequency of public TCR beta families identified carriers of CMV plus the relevant HLA.

TCRdb redid the calling of the reads with MiXCR, one entry per CDR3 protein. The sample includes roughly 120,000 distinct CDR3 sequences, 32% of them seen just once. Remarks on this clonotype: Its antigen is still unknown.

The TCR comes from a human donor in good health (CMV status not recorded). Some clones in this sample may be carry-over from other donors' samples. Sequenced material: CD8+ T cells from cultured PBMCs, taken from culture after CMV antigen stimulation. This chain connects TRBV5-1 to TRBJ2-3; the D gene is possibly TRBD2 (6 bases). The CDR3 sequence is CASSLSGTPSRYF. Here the CDR3 DNA reads TGCGCCAGCAGCTTGTCTGGGACTCCATCACGGTATTTT.